The source of this TCR beta chain is a study of T cell repertoires in cytomegalovirus infection. The wider study: Evidence of both CMV infection and a matching HLA type came from public TCR beta signatures.

Study results and limitations: Identification of carriers of CMV plus the relevant HLA was achieved through cumulative public TCR beta family frequency. HLA-C-restricted CMV clonotypes gave the most frequent clonotype in two of eight donors.

This clonotype was seen a few times. Its antigen is unidentified. TCRdb re-called the reads with MiXCR, one entry per CDR3 protein. The repertoire holds about 140,000 distinct CDR3 sequences, with under 8.5% as singletons. Germline-derived CDR1 and CDR2 are SNHLY and FYNNEI. The ends were cut back, 3 bases at V and 7 bases at J, with 13 bases in the middle. The CDR3 sequence is 14 residues long. The TCR comes from a human donor in good health (CMV status not recorded). Some clones in this sample may be carry-over from other donors' samples. The rearrangement uses TRBV2 and TRBJ1-5; tentatively, D is TRBD1 (5 bases). The sequencing sample was made of PBMCs. CDR3 coding DNA: TGTGCCAGCAGTGATAGGGGTCGCGGCCAGCCCCAGCATTTT. It codes for CASSDRGRGQPQHF. The variable domain in full, completed from reference TRBV2 and TRBJ1-5, reads EPEVTQTPSHQVTQMGQEVILRCVPISNHLYFYWYRQILGQKVEFLVSFYNNEISEKSEIFDDQFSVERPDGSNFTLKIRSTKLEDSAMYFCASSDRGRGQPQHFGDGTRLSIL.